The 3 T cell receptor beta chains listed next were all sequenced from one sample in a study of blood T cell repertoires in COVID-19. Only in-frame clones appear in the TCRdb table, and some are missing; sequencing was by immunoSEQ multiplex PCR. In the table there are 130,000 or so clones, 55% to 70% of which are singletons. Sequencing used peripheral blood. The receptors stem from a woman aged 70-85 years with acute or convalescent COVID-19.

The genes are TRBV5-6 and TRBJ2-5, with TRBD2 matching 7 bases. The germline V gene encodes CDR1 SGHDT and CDR2 YYEEEE. Germline trimming cut 2 bases from V and 3 bases from J; bases unmatched to any gene: 4. The CDR3 runs 14 residues. The CDR3 region has the DNA TGTGCCAGCAGCTTTCCCGGGACTAAAGAGACCCAGTACTTC. This codes for CASSFPGTKETQYF.

V gene TRBV2 combines with J gene TRBJ1-2; D is ambiguous. This CDR3 contains 14 residues. V was shortened by 2 bases and J by 3 bases, with 10 bases between the two germline ends. Per the germline V gene, CDR1 is SNHLY and CDR2 is FYNNEI. CDR3 in amino acids: CASSERDRYYGYTF. CDR3 coding DNA: TGTGCCAGCAGTGAACGGGATAGGTACTATGGCTACACCTTC.

This rearrangement joins TRBV5-6 to TRBJ2-7, with D hard to call. V lost 7 bases and J 0 bases, leaving 14 bases between the germline ends. The CDR3 runs 14 residues. CDR1 is SGHDT and CDR2 is YYEEEE in the germline V gene. The CDR3 nucleotides are TGTGCCAGCTCTAGTTTCGCCAGCTCCTACGAGCAGTACTTC. This encodes CASSSFASSYEQYF.